The 27 T cell receptor beta chains listed next were all sequenced from one sample in a study of monozygotic twins with inflammatory bowel disease (dated by TCRdb to 2018 to 2020). Libraries were constructed by 5' RACE. Sequencing relied on an Illumina HiSeq 2500. Through TCRdb reprocessing, the reads give one entry per CDR3 protein sequence; DNA is omitted. This sample's clone table shows about 450,000 distinct CDR3 sequences. The top ten clones comprise about 2.3% of the sample. Input material: blood. These receptors were taken from a human donor with ulcerative colitis or Crohn's disease, or a healthy co-twin of an affected twin (not recorded which).

V is TRBV10-3 and J is TRBJ1-3. The CDR3 has 13 residues. Per germline, CDR1 ENHRY and CDR2 SYGVKD. Here the CDR3 reads CAIGPDAGNTIYF.

The V gene is TRBV2, the J gene TRBJ2-5; TCRdb picks TRBD2, but there is no DNA to check that call. CDR1 is SNHLY and CDR2 is FYNNEI in the germline V gene. The CDR3 runs to 17 residues. Here the CDR3 reads CASSDPTSGRAPETQYF. The complete variable domain, with remaining parts taken from reference TRBV2 and TRBJ2-5, reads EPEVTQTPSHQVTQMGQEVILRCVPISNHLYFYWYRQILGQKVEFLVSFYNNEISEKSEIFDDQFSVERPDGSNFTLKIRSTKLEDSAMYFCASSDPTSGRAPETQYFGPGTRLLVL.

This sequence joins TRBV4-3 and TRBJ2-2; TCRdb's D call, TRBD2, is unchecked because there is no DNA. CDR3 length equals 16 residues. Germline-derived CDR1 and CDR2 are LGHNA and YSLEER. The CDR3 here is CASSQEVSSMGGELFF.

V usage is TRBV20-1 and J usage is TRBJ2-7; lacking DNA, the TRBD2 call made by TCRdb goes unchecked. Germline CDR1 DFQATT, CDR2 SNEGSKA (reference sequence). This CDR3 comprises 15 residues. Here the CDR3 reads CSARVGLAGGYEQYF.

CDR3 in amino acids: CASTLTGGGTAEAFF. The chain employs TRBV7-3 and TRBJ1-1; TCRdb picks TRBD1, but there is no DNA to check that call. This CDR3 is built from 15 residues. Germline CDR1 and CDR2: SGHTA and FQGTGA.

This chain connects TRBV19 to TRBJ2-1; without DNA, the TCRdb call of TRBD1 cannot be checked. The germline V gene encodes CDR1 LNHDA and CDR2 SQIVND (reference sequence). The CDR3 sequence is 16 residues long. The CDR3 reads CASSPSGTRAQNEQFF.

V is TRBV5-1 and J is TRBJ2-1; TCRdb selects TRBD1, and the lack of DNA leaves this call unchecked. The CDR3 consists of 15 residues. The germline gives CDR1 SGHRS, CDR2 YFSETQ. CDR3 amino acids: CASGLVEGDYNEQFF.

The chain has TRBV6-1 and TRBJ1-1; TCRdb designates TRBD1, a call that cannot be tested without DNA. This CDR3 contains 14 residues. Germline CDR1 MNHNS, CDR2 SASEGT. CDR3 amino acids: CASSETGVNTEAFF.

The rearrangement uses TRBV7-6 and TRBJ2-6. This CDR3 comprises 15 residues. CDR1 SGHVS and CDR2 FNYEAQ come from the germline V gene. CDR3 amino acids: CASSTMSSGANVLTF.

J is TRBJ1-6 and V is TRBV5-1. Germline values: CDR1 SGHRS, CDR2 YFSETQ. This CDR3 is built from 15 residues. The CDR3 sequence: CASSLDGRDDSPLHF. Full variable domain (remainder filled in from reference TRBV5-1 and TRBJ1-6): KAGVTQTPRYLIKTRGQQVTLSCSPISGHRSVSWYQQTPGQGLQFLFEYFSETQRNKGNFPGRFSGRQFSNSRSEMNVSTLELGDSALYLCASSLDGRDDSPLHFGNGTRLTVT.

The chain recombines TRBV12-3 or TRBV12-4 with TRBJ2-2; TCRdb selects TRBD1, and the lack of DNA leaves this call unchecked. The length of the CDR3 is 14 residues. This CDR3 reads CAGTGQGNTGELFF.

This CDR3 reads CSASPGTDYEQYF. The chain couples TRBV20-1 to TRBJ2-7; no DNA is available, so the TRBD1 call from TCRdb remains unchecked. Germline V gene lookup returns CDR1 DFQATT and CDR2 SNEGSKA (reference sequence). The CDR3 length is 13 residues.

This chain's CDR3 is CSAKDDRGRYYGYTF. The chain uses TRBV20-1 and TRBJ1-2; with no DNA, the TCRdb D assignment of TRBD1 cannot be verified. This CDR3 is built from 15 residues. Germline CDR1 and CDR2: DFQATT and SNEGSKA (reference sequence).

The chain couples TRBV29-1 to TRBJ2-6. Germline CDR1 reads SQVTM; CDR2 reads ANQGSEA. CDR3 length equals 13 residues. CDR3 sequence reads: CSVQPSGANVLTF.

The V and J genes are TRBV29-1 and TRBJ2-4; TCRdb indicates TRBD1, and absent DNA this call remains unverified. The CDR3 length is 12 residues. From germline, CDR1 is SQVTM and CDR2 ANQGSEA. CDR3 in amino acids: CSVDSGDAIQYF.

The chain recombines TRBV27 with TRBJ1-1; the D call of TRBD1 rests on TCRdb alone, since no DNA is present to check it. The CDR3 totals 12 residues. The V gene's germline CDR1 is MNHEY and CDR2 SMNVEV (reference sequence). This CDR3 reads CASSLTGAEAFF.

The chain links TRBV6-1 to TRBJ2-1. Germline V gene data show CDR1 as MNHNS and CDR2 as SASEGT. CDR3 length: 15 residues. The CDR3 region is CASSEVPSSYNEQFF.

The chain employs TRBV5-5 and TRBJ1-2; TCRdb indicates TRBD1, and absent DNA this call remains unverified. CDR3 length: 15 residues. Germline-derived CDR1 and CDR2 are SGHKS and YYEKEE (reference sequence). The CDR3 loop is CASSPLTGGNYGYTF.

The chain has TRBV7-3 and TRBJ2-5. Germline-derived CDR1 and CDR2 are SGHTA and FQGTGA. The CDR3 length is 15 residues. This CDR3 is CASSVSGGYQETQYF.

The chain uses TRBV6-1 and TRBJ2-1; TCRdb reports TRBD2, a call that lacks DNA to check it against. From germline, CDR1 is MNHNS and CDR2 SASEGT. The CDR3 spans 16 residues. This CDR3 reads CASSELAGGYRSEQFF.

The V and J genes are TRBV3-1 and TRBJ2-1. Germline CDR1 reads LGHDT; CDR2 reads YNNKEL (reference sequence). This CDR3 is built from 13 residues. CDR3 region: CASTHERYNEQFF.

The rearrangement links TRBV7-2 to TRBJ2-3. Germline assignment: CDR1 SGHTA and CDR2 FQGNSA. The length of the CDR3 is 14 residues. Here the CDR3 reads CASSLEADTDTQYF. Using reference TRBV7-2 and TRBJ2-3 for the parts outside the CDR3, the full variable domain is GAGVSQSPSNKVTEKGKDVELRCDPISGHTALYWYRQSLGQGLEFLIYFQGNSAPDKSGLPSDRFSAERTGGSVSTLTIQRTQQEDSAVYLCASSLEADTDTQYFGPGTRLTVL.

V is TRBV25-1 and J is TRBJ2-6. Germline lookup yields CDR1 MGHDK and CDR2 SYGVNS. The CDR3 has 15 residues. The CDR3: CASMNALSGANVLTF.

CDR3 in amino acids: CATTGGGETQYF. The rearrangement joins TRBV19 to TRBJ2-5; the D gene TCRdb calls, TRBD1, cannot be checked with no DNA. Germline CDR1 reads LNHDA; CDR2 reads SQIVND (reference sequence). The CDR3 has 12 residues.

The CDR3 is CASSYDTGDTDTQYF. This chain connects TRBV7-6 to TRBJ2-3; TCRdb calls TRBD1, which cannot be checked without DNA. CDR3 size: 15 residues. CDR1 and CDR2 (germline): SGHVS, FNYEAQ.

The gene calls are TRBV19 and TRBJ1-5. The V gene's germline CDR1 is LNHDA and CDR2 SQIVND (reference sequence). CDR3 size: 16 residues. The CDR3 is CASSIRAPGGNQPQHF.

This chain connects TRBV18 to TRBJ2-3; TCRdb returns TRBD1, unconfirmable since there is no DNA. The CDR3 consists of 17 residues. Germline-derived CDR1 and CDR2 are KGHSH and LQKENI. The CDR3: CASSPPGQGANTDTQYF. Full variable domain (remainder filled in from reference TRBV18 and TRBJ2-3): NAGVMQNPRHLVRRRGQEARLRCSPMKGHSHVYWYRQLPEEGLKFMVYLQKENIIDESGMPKERFSAEFPKEGPSILRIQQVVRGDSAAYFCASSPPGQGANTDTQYFGPGTRLTVL.